These 4 T cell receptor beta chains originate from one sample sequenced in a study of beta chain features in type 1 diabetes. The antigens these receptors bind are not known. Expressed TCRB transcripts got sequenced, as all isolated RNA was reverse transcribed. This table comes from immunoSEQ multiplex PCR, and its TCRdb copy is limited to in-frame clones, with some not included. The sample contains about 150,000 clones, almost 8% of which appear only once. General study points: TCRB CDR3s from Type 1 diabetes patients were moderately but significantly shorter in all four CD4+ subsets.

The sequenced sample consisted of central memory CD4+ T cells from blood. The origin of the receptors is a man between 18 and 29 years old with type 1 diabetes.

The V and J genes are TRBV15 and TRBJ2-5, with 8 bases matching TRBD1. The CDR3 covers 15 residues. Germline assignment: CDR1 LNHNV and CDR2 YYDKDF (reference sequence). V gave up 4 bases and J gave up 5 bases; unmatched junction bases: 9. DNA of the CDR3: TGTGCCACCAGCACCCTCCAGACAGGGGACGAGACCCAGTACTTC. This gives the protein CATSTLQTGDETQYF.

This clone came up many times. The CDR3 bases are TGTGCCAGCAAACCGGGGGGATACAATGAGCAGTTCTTC. Its translation is CASKPGGYNEQFF. The chain combines TRBV28 with TRBJ2-1; 7 nucleotides line up with TRBD2. Looked up from germline, CDR1 is MDHEN and CDR2 is SYDVKM. Trimming took 7 bases from V and 4 from J; bases not matched to a gene: 4. The CDR3 covers 13 residues.

This clone was recorded at least ten times. The rearrangement uses TRBV6-1 and TRBJ2-2; D is uncertain. This CDR3 has 14 residues. The germline V gene encodes CDR1 MNHNS and CDR2 SASEGT. The germline V and J ends were trimmed by 3 bases and 1 base, with 6 bases remaining between them. Here the CDR3 DNA reads TGTGCCAGCAGTGACAGTATGAACACCGGGGAGCTGTTTTTT. Its protein product is CASSDSMNTGELFF.

The V and J genes are TRBV4-3 and TRBJ2-7; TRBD1 aligns across 10 bases. Germline CDR1 is LGHNA and CDR2 is YSLEER. With V trimmed by 1 base and J by 2 bases, 14 bases remained unmatched. This CDR3 has 19 residues. CDR3 sequence (DNA): TGCGCCAGCAGCCAAGCCTATAGTTCTTGGACAGGGGGGGCCTACGAGCAGTACTTC. Translation gives CASSQAYSSWTGGAYEQYF.